The sequence of this T cell receptor (beta chain) was determined in a study of post-analysis software for immune sequencing data. Points from the study as a whole: Comparison with controls showed significantly lower normalized Chao1 diversity in multiple sclerosis patients. Patients used about 5 TRBV segments, including TRBV5-6, TRBV5-1 and TRBV20-1, more often than controls. Samples sharing a preparation batch grouped tightly together when assessed by F measure.

The CDR3 contains 16 residues. Germline lookup yields CDR1 KGHDR and CDR2 SFDVKD. The V segment lost 3 bases and the J segment 6 bases; nucleotides outside the gene matches: 6. cDNA libraries for TCR beta contained unique molecular identifiers. TCRdb fed the PCR reads into MiXCR, producing one record per CDR3 protein. This sample yields 450,000 to 700,000 distinct CDR3 sequences, of which roughly 46% are seen a single time; under 2% belongs to the top ten. This clonotype was seen a few times. The antigen remains unidentified. The chain uses TRBV24-1 and TRBJ2-3, with 12 nucleotides matching TRBD2. Sequenced material: blood. The source is a girl aged 10 to 17 with multiple sclerosis. CDR3 in amino acids: CATSDRLAGARDTQYF. Here the CDR3 DNA reads TGTGCCACCAGTGATCGACTAGCGGGAGCCCGGGATACGCAGTATTTT.